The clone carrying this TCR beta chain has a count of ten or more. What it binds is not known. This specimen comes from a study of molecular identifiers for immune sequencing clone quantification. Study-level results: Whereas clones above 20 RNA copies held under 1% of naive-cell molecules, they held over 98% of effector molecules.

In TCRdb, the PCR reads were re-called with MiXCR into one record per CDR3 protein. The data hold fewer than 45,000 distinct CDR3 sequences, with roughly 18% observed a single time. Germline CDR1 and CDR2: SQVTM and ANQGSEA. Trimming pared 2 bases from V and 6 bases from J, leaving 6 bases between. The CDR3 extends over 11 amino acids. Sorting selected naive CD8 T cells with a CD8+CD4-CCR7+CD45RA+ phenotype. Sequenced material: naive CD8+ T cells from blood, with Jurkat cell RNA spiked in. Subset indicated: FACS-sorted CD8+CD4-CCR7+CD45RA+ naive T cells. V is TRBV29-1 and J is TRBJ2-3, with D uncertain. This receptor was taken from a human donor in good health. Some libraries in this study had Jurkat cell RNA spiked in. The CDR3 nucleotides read TGCAGCGTTGAAAGTGCTGATACGCAGTATTTT. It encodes CSVESADTQYF.